Below are 32 T cell receptor beta chains sequenced from a single sample in a study of T cell responses to AZD1222 COVID-19 vaccine. Sequencing was performed with immunoSEQ multiplex PCR; in TCRdb, only in-frame clones are kept and a portion is missing. Of roughly 150,000 clones in the sample, about 88% were seen once. The sample here was peripheral blood, taken after recovery from COVID-19. The receptors stem from an adult who had recovered from COVID-19.

This clone was observed a single time. This sample includes further DNA sequences coding for the same CDR3. V gene TRBV29-1 combines with J gene TRBJ1-1; D ambiguous. The CDR3 is 12 residues long. The V end was cut by 3 bases, the J end by 1 base, with 6 bases between. Germline-derived CDR1 and CDR2 are SQVTM and ANQGSEA. For the CDR3, the DNA is TGCAGCGTTGACCCAGGGAACACTGAAGCTTTCTTT. As protein: CSVDPGNTEAFF.

The rearrangement links TRBV14 to TRBJ1-2, with 9 positions matching TRBD1. There are 14 residues in the CDR3. Germline V gene sequence: CDR1 SGHDN, CDR2 FVKESK. V shed 6 bases, J shed 3 bases, and the junction held 5 bases outside the gene matches. CDR3 DNA: TGTGCCAGCAGTCGAGGACAGGGGCACTATGGCTACACCTTC. Translating gives CASSRGQGHYGYTF. Looking up the rest from reference TRBV14 and TRBJ1-2 gives the full variable domain: EAGVTQFPSHSVIEKGQTVTLRCDPISGHDNLYWYRRVMGKEIKFLLHFVKESKQDESGMPNNRFLAERTGGTYSTLKVQPAELEDSGVYFCASSRGQGHYGYTFGSGTRLTVV.

V gene TRBV27 combines with J gene TRBJ2-3; D call uncertain. V shed 4 bases and J shed 0 bases, with 11 bases lying between them. CDR1 and CDR2 from the germline V gene are MNHEY and SMNVEV (reference sequence). This CDR3 spans 15 amino acids. Here the CDR3 reads CASSSNGISTDTQYF. The CDR3 DNA sequence: TGTGCCAGCAGTTCGAACGGAATAAGCACAGATACGCAGTATTTT.

This chain's CDR3 is CASSGTGRLGQPQHF. For the CDR3, the DNA is TGTGCCAGCAGCGGGACAGGGCGCCTTGGTCAGCCCCAGCATTTT. The chain carries TRBV27 and TRBJ1-5; 9 bases line up with TRBD1. There are 15 residues in the CDR3. V was pared by 6 bases and J by 6 bases, with 9 bases of the junction left unmatched. Germline lookup yields CDR1 MNHEY and CDR2 SMNVEV (reference sequence).

This chain joins TRBV4-2 and TRBJ2-7; 8 bases are a match to TRBD2. Per the germline V gene, CDR1 is LGHNA and CDR2 is YNFKEQ. CDR3 length equals 15 residues. V lost 3 bases to trimming and J lost 1 base; unmatched junction nucleotides: 5. Here the CDR3 reads CASSQVSGNSYEQYF. In DNA, the CDR3 is TGTGCCAGCAGCCAGGTTAGCGGGAATTCCTACGAGCAGTACTTC.

This clone was seen a single time. In nucleotides, the CDR3 is TGTGCCAGCCTAAGTCGACAGGGGTTTAACAATGAGCAGTTCTTC. It encodes CASLSRQGFNNEQFF. The V gene is TRBV19, the J gene TRBJ2-1; 8 nucleotides align to TRBD1. CDR1 is LNHDA and CDR2 is SQIVND in the germline V gene (reference sequence). The J segment lost 5 bases and the V segment lost 9 bases, leaving 12 bases of the junction unmatched. This CDR3 comprises 15 residues.

The chain joins TRBV28 to TRBJ2-4, with D perhaps TRBD1 (5 bases). Germline CDR1 is MDHEN and CDR2 is SYDVKM. The germline V and J ends were trimmed by 2 bases and 4 bases, with 9 bases remaining between them. The CDR3 has 14 residues. The CDR3 nucleotides are TGTGCCAGCAGTTTAGCTGGGGCGAAAAACATTCAGTACTTC. Translating gives CASSLAGAKNIQYF.

V usage is TRBV5-8 and J usage is TRBJ1-5; no definite D call. V was shortened by 2 bases and J by 6 bases, with 6 bases between the two germline ends. The length of the CDR3 is 12 residues. CDR1 and CDR2 from the germline V gene are SGHTS and YDEGEE. The CDR3 DNA sequence: TGTGCCAGCAGCTTTGGAGGTCAGCCCCAGCATTTT. It codes for CASSFGGQPQHF. Together with reference TRBV5-8 and TRBJ1-5, the CDR3 gives the full variable domain: EAGVTQSPTHLIKTRGQQATLRCSPISGHTSVYWYQQALGLGLQFLLWYDEGEERNRGNFPPRFSGRQFPNYSSELNVNALELEDSALYLCASSFGGQPQHFGDGTRLSIL.

The V call is TRBV19, the J call TRBJ1-1; TRBD1 is a possible D gene (6 bases). The CDR3 is made up of 13 amino acids. V was shortened by 6 bases and J by 4 bases, with 12 bases between the two germline ends. The germline CDR1 and CDR2 sequences are LNHDA and SQIVND (reference sequence). The CDR3: CASRQGSGTEAFF. The DNA of the CDR3 is TGTGCCAGTAGGCAGGGGAGTGGCACTGAAGCTTTCTTT.

This rearrangement joins TRBV9 to TRBJ1-2, with 7 bases matching TRBD1. CDR1 is SGDLS and CDR2 is YYNGEE in the germline V gene. CDR3 length: 16 residues. Losses at the gene ends were 0 bases for V and 2 bases for J; bases not matched to a gene: 7. The CDR3 loop is CASSVEGAVPNYGYTF. The CDR3 DNA is TGTGCCAGCAGCGTAGAGGGGGCAGTGCCCAACTATGGCTACACCTTC.

V usage is TRBV5-1 and J usage is TRBJ2-3; D gene unclear. Germline CDR1 and CDR2: SGHRS and YFSETQ. V was cut by 5 bases and J by 0 bases, with 10 bases left in between. The CDR3 runs to 14 residues. The CDR3 loop reads CASRGVSSTDTQYF. CDR3 nucleotide sequence: TGCGCCAGCAGAGGCGTATCTAGCACAGATACGCAGTATTTT.

This rearrangement joins TRBV27 to TRBJ1-2; the match to TRBD1 covers 7 bases. The CDR3 extends over 13 amino acids. V trimming: 3 bases; J trimming: 7 bases; junction bases outside the gene matches: 5. The V gene's germline CDR1 is MNHEY and CDR2 SMNVEV (reference sequence). The CDR3 here is CASSFRQGSGYTF. Here the CDR3 DNA reads TGTGCCAGCAGTTTTCGACAGGGTAGTGGCTACACCTTC.

This CDR3 is CASSPGREIAEAFF. In DNA, the CDR3 is TGTGCCAGCAGCCCCGGCAGGGAAATCGCTGAAGCTTTCTTT. V is TRBV6-5 and J is TRBJ1-1; D possibly corresponds to TRBD1 (5 bases). CDR3 length: 14 residues. The V gene lost 6 bases and the J gene lost 6 bases, with 17 bases spanning the gap. Germline lookup yields CDR1 MNHEY and CDR2 SVGAGI.

This clone was seen a single time. The rearrangement links TRBV28 to TRBJ2-1; D perhaps matches TRBD1 (5 bases). The CDR3 length is 14 residues. CDR1 is MDHEN and CDR2 is SYDVKM in the germline V gene. With 3 bases removed from V and 7 bases from J, the gap between germline ends came to 13 bases. CDR3 coding DNA: TGTGCCAGCAGTTTGGGGCACGTTGGGAATGAGCAGTTCTTC. Amino acids: CASSLGHVGNEQFF.

In this sample, this clone turned up once. The rearrangement joins TRBV5-4 to TRBJ1-5; 8 nucleotides match TRBD1. Trimming removed 8 bases from V and 2 bases from J; junction bases left unmatched: 9. Looked up from germline, CDR1 is SGHNT and CDR2 is YYREEE (reference sequence). The length of the CDR3 is 15 residues. In DNA, the CDR3 is TGTGCCAGTTCGACCGGGACAGGACGCAATCAGCCCCAGCATTTT. Translating it yields CASSTGTGRNQPQHF.

This clone was found once. The V gene is TRBV5-1, the J gene TRBJ2-2, with D possibly TRBD2 on 5 matching bases. CDR1 and CDR2 (germline): SGHRS, YFSETQ. The CDR3 is 14 amino acids. Trimming shortened V by 0 bases and J by 5 bases, and 8 bases separated the two germline ends. CDR3 sequence: CASSLGDYTGELFF. The CDR3 DNA is TGCGCCAGCAGCTTGGGCGACTATACCGGGGAGCTGTTTTTT.

This clone showed up just once. J is TRBJ1-2 and V is TRBV28; TRBD1 matches 7 bases. This CDR3 is 13 amino acids long. Trimming cost V 1 base and J 4 bases; bases outside gene matches: 0. CDR1 and CDR2 (germline): MDHEN, SYDVKM. Here the CDR3 reads CASSLSGGYGYTF. The CDR3 coding sequence is TGTGCCAGCAGTTTATCAGGGGGCTATGGCTACACCTTC.

The chain couples TRBV18 to TRBJ1-3; D is undetermined. CDR3 length equals 15 residues. Germline V gene lookup returns CDR1 KGHSH and CDR2 LQKENI. V was clipped by 2 bases and J by 2 bases, with 10 bases between them. The CDR3 nucleotides read TGTGCCAGCTCACCATCCGGGGAACCTGGAAACACCATATATTTT. Translated, it gives CASSPSGEPGNTIYF. The full variable domain, rest sourced from reference TRBV18 and TRBJ1-3, is NAGVMQNPRHLVRRRGQEARLRCSPMKGHSHVYWYRQLPEEGLKFMVYLQKENIIDESGMPKERFSAEFPKEGPSILRIQQVVRGDSAAYFCASSPSGEPGNTIYFGEGSWLTVV.

This clone is a singleton in its sample. The rearrangement links TRBV4-2 to TRBJ2-7, with D hard to call. Per the germline V gene, CDR1 is LGHNA and CDR2 is YNFKEQ. With 2 bases removed from V and 7 bases from J, the gap between germline ends came to 12 bases. The CDR3 consists of 13 residues. In DNA form, the CDR3 reads TGTGCCAGCAGCCAAAACTTGGTCGGGGAGCAGTACTTC. It codes for CASSQNLVGEQYF.

This chain links TRBV28 with TRBJ2-7; 8 bases map to TRBD1. Germline values: CDR1 MDHEN, CDR2 SYDVKM. Trimming removed 1 base from V and 2 bases from J; junction bases left unmatched: 4. The CDR3 consists of 15 residues. The CDR3 DNA reads as TGTGCCAGCAGTTTATCAGGGGGCTACACCTACGAGCAGTACTTC. Protein: CASSLSGGYTYEQYF.

CDR3 DNA sequence: TGTGCCAGCAGCTTAAATTGGGGCCCTACCGAAGGCTACACCTTC. It encodes CASSLNWGPTEGYTF. V usage is TRBV11-2 and J usage is TRBJ1-2; possible D gene TRBD1, 5 bases. The germline gives CDR1 SGHAT, CDR2 FQNNGV. Trimming took 2 bases from V and 8 from J, leaving 18 bases between them. The CDR3 loop spans 15 amino acids.

This chain connects TRBV21-1 to TRBJ2-1; the table gives TRBD2 as D, unverified against the DNA. TRBV21-1 is reported as a pseudogene. The CDR3 loop spans 19 amino acids. CDR3: CASSKGGTPNGGSYNEQFF. The DNA for the CDR3 is TGTGCCAGCAGCAAAGGAGGGACTCCTAATGGGGGTTCCTACAATGAGCAGTTCTTC.

The CDR3 sequence is CASSLGQGSDTQYF. The CDR3 DNA reads as TGCGCCAGCAGCCTGGGACAGGGGTCAGATACGCAGTATTTT. The V gene is TRBV5-1, the J gene TRBJ2-3, with 10 bases aligning to TRBD1. Germline CDR1 reads SGHRS; CDR2 reads YFSETQ. The trim removed 4 bases at V and 4 bases at J, leaving 3 bases unmatched. The CDR3 runs to 14 residues. The whole variable domain, remainder taken from reference TRBV5-1 and TRBJ2-3, is KAGVTQTPRYLIKTRGQQVTLSCSPISGHRSVSWYQQTPGQGLQFLFEYFSETQRNKGNFPGRFSGRQFSNSRSEMNVSTLELGDSALYLCASSLGQGSDTQYFGPGTRLTVL.

The chain uses TRBV4-2 and TRBJ1-1; D possibly corresponds to TRBD1 (5 bases). Per the germline V gene, CDR1 is LGHNA and CDR2 is YNFKEQ. The CDR3 totals 16 residues. V gave up 0 bases and J gave up 5 bases, with 16 bases separating them. The CDR3 here is CASSQENGGGGTEAFF. The CDR3 bases are TGTGCCAGCAGCCAAGAAAACGGGGGTGGAGGGACTGAAGCTTTCTTT.

This clone has only a few counts. The gene calls are TRBV12-3 or TRBV12-4 and TRBJ2-4; 7 bases line up with TRBD1. Germline trimming cut 2 bases from V and 12 bases from J; bases unmatched to any gene: 4. The CDR3 contains 12 residues. CDR3 DNA sequence: TGTGCCAGCAGTTTAAGGGACAGACCTCAGTACTTC. It specifies CASSLRDRPQYF.

J is TRBJ2-7 and V is TRBV9; TRBD1 or TRBD2 may be the D gene (5 bases each). This CDR3 comprises 16 residues. With 0 bases removed from V and 7 bases from J, the gap between germline ends came to 20 bases. Per the germline V gene, CDR1 is SGDLS and CDR2 is YYNGEE. CDR3 coding DNA: TGTGCCAGCAGCGTAGGGTCAGGGCTCGAGTCGGGGGAGCAGTACTTC. Translation gives CASSVGSGLESGEQYF.

The V call is TRBV2, the J call TRBJ1-2, with 8 bases fitting TRBD1. The V gene end was trimmed by 3 bases and the J gene end by 6 bases; junction bases not matched to a gene: 3. The CDR3 contains 13 residues. CDR1 and CDR2 from the germline V gene are SNHLY and FYNNEI. CDR3 nucleotide sequence: TGTGCCAGCAGTGATTTACAGGGGGATGGCTACACCTTC. Amino acid sequence: CASSDLQGDGYTF.

The CDR3 here is CASSPTQGAFGTEAFF. DNA for the CDR3: TGTGCCAGCAGCCCCACACAGGGGGCATTTGGCACTGAAGCTTTCTTT. This chain links TRBV7-9 with TRBJ1-1; 9 nucleotides line up with TRBD1. CDR1 is SEHNR, CDR2 FQNEAQ, per germline (reference sequence). The CDR3 sequence is 16 residues long. V was pared by 5 bases and J by 4 bases, with 11 bases of the junction left unmatched.

The rearrangement uses TRBV29-1 and TRBJ2-6, with unresolved D. The CDR3 length is 16 residues. The ends were cut back, 5 bases at V and 0 bases at J, with 14 bases in the middle. The germline gives CDR1 SQVTM, CDR2 ANQGSEA. The DNA of the CDR3 is TGCAGCGTTTTTTCCGGGCCCAACTCTGGGGCCAACGTCCTGACTTTC. It translates to CSVFSGPNSGANVLTF.

This chain uses TRBV18 with TRBJ2-7; D possibly matches TRBD1 or TRBD2 (5 bases each). This CDR3 comprises 15 residues. With 3 bases removed from V and 4 bases from J, the gap between germline ends came to 16 bases. The germline V gene has CDR1 KGHSH and CDR2 LQKENI. The CDR3 spells CASSPGTLDRYEQYF. The DNA for the CDR3 is TGTGCCAGCTCACCCGGGACGCTGGATAGGTACGAGCAGTACTTC.

The CDR3 reads CASRFVGGAYNEQFF. For the CDR3, the DNA is TGTGCCAGTAGGTTCGTCGGGGGAGCCTACAATGAGCAGTTCTTC. V and J are TRBV19 and TRBJ2-1, with a tentative D call TRBD2 (6 bases). V lost 6 bases and J 2 bases, leaving 14 bases between the germline ends. The CDR3 spans 15 residues. Germline loops: CDR1 LNHDA, CDR2 SQIVND (reference sequence).

Here the CDR3 reads CASTRDRGYEQYF. CDR3 DNA sequence: TGTGCCAGCACCCGGGACAGGGGCTACGAGCAGTACTTC. The chain links TRBV5-4 to TRBJ2-7; TRBD1 matches at 10 bases. Per the germline V gene, CDR1 is SGHNT and CDR2 is YYREEE (reference sequence). The CDR3 sequence is 13 residues long. The J segment lost 3 bases and the V segment lost 6 bases, leaving 3 bases of the junction unmatched.